The following is a TCR beta chain sequence with its context. RNA amounts of 0.5 to 1 ug underwent reverse transcription with random hexamers. TCRdb re-called the immunoSEQ multiplex PCR reads through MiXCR, storing one row per CDR3 protein. The data show a few hundred thousand distinct CDR3 sequences, with approximately 90% seen just once and about 0.17% held by the top ten. The data were taken from a study of CD8 T cells in Susac syndrome. The CDR3 sequence is 13 residues long. CD8+ and CD4+ T cells from blood underwent TCR beta sequencing, which was carried out in a high-throughput format. Stable or active relapsing-remitting multiple sclerosis, untreated and meeting revised McDonald criteria, defined the controls.

The source material was CD8+ T cells from PBMCs. The chain carries TRBV1 and TRBJ2-5; TRBD1 reflects the table's D call only, with no check against the DNA. TRBV1 is a pseudogene. The origin of this receptor is a human donor with multiple sclerosis. Here the CDR3 reads CTSECRGQETQYF. Here the CDR3 DNA reads TGCACCAGCGAGTGTAGGGGCCAAGAGACCCAGTACTTC.